This T cell receptor beta chain was sequenced in a study of cytomegalovirus exposure and HLA in healthy donors. This clone was observed a few times. The antigen is not known. Whole-study results and caveats: Exclusion applied to some V segments, including TRBV6-2 and TRBV6-3, as they were indistinguishable. A later analysis, which compared TCR beta chains of equal frequency, found the HLA-associated ones more clonally expanded.

V gave up 1 base and J gave up 5 bases; unmatched junction bases: 3. CDR1 is SEHNR, CDR2 FQNEAQ, per germline (reference sequence). The CDR3 is made up of 14 amino acids. PCR involved 60 Vbeta and 13 Jbeta primers. The assay was immunoSEQ multiplex PCR, and TCRdb's table has in-frame clones only and misses some. This sample has under 130,000 clones, with about 13% found just once. The TCR originated in a man aged 35-49 years in good health and CMV-seropositive. The specimen was PBMCs. The rearrangement joins TRBV7-9 to TRBJ1-2; 8 bases are shared with TRBD1. DNA for the CDR3: TGTGCCAGCAGCTTAGGGGGACAGGTTTATGGCTACACCTTC. Amino acid sequence: CASSLGGQVYGYTF.